A single sample gave rise to the 28 T cell receptor beta chains below, sequenced in a study of regulatory T cells in long-lasting Graves disease. Assembly of TCR beta libraries relied on iRepertoire HTBI primers together with Arm-PCR of CDR3 regions. TCRdb called the multiplex PCR reads again in MiXCR, with one record for every CDR3 protein. The table records hundreds of thousands of distinct CDR3 sequences, roughly 20% of them present only once. The time point was: persistent/refractory GD, antithyroid drugs over 5 years with positive TRAb. RNA isolated from PBMCs was used to make the TCR library. The specimen comprised peripheral blood mononuclear cells (PBMCs), sampled when the disease was refractory, from a patient treated with antithyroid drugs. The receptors stem from a female donor with Graves disease.

This clonotype has more than one count but fewer than ten. The rearrangement links TRBV10-3 to TRBJ2-2; 7 bases are shared with TRBD2. CDR1 is ENHRY, CDR2 SYGVKD, per germline. The CDR3 runs 16 residues. The ends lost 3 bases at V and 3 bases at J; junction bases unmatched: 7. The CDR3 is CAISEGEGSDTGELFF. As DNA, the CDR3 is TGTGCCATCAGTGAAGGGGAGGGATCGGACACCGGGGAGCTGTTTTTT.

The chain carries TRBV19 and TRBJ1-1; perhaps TRBD1 as D (5 bases). The CDR3 contains 14 residues. V was trimmed by 7 bases and J by 4 bases, leaving 16 bases between them. CDR1 and CDR2 (germline): LNHDA, SQIVND (reference sequence). CDR3 protein: CASIPGGGTTEAFF. For the CDR3, the DNA is TGTGCCAGTATTCCCGGGGGGGGGACCACTGAAGCTTTCTTT. Filled out from reference TRBV19 and TRBJ1-1, the complete variable domain reads DGGITQSPKYLFRKEGQNVTLSCEQNLNHDAMYWYRQDPGQGLRLIYYSQIVNDFQKGDIAEGYSVSREKKESFPLTVTSAQKNPTAFYLCASIPGGGTTEAFFGQGTRLTVV.

As to this clonotype: Given a much more abundant clone one base away, this may be a read error. The rearrangement uses TRBV29-1 and TRBJ1-2; tentatively, D is TRBD1 (6 bases). Trimming stripped 4 bases from V and 5 bases from J, with 20 bases between. Per the germline V gene, CDR1 is SQVTM and CDR2 is ANQGSEA. This CDR3 is built from 15 residues. The CDR3 here is CSVGPVDRERYGYTF. The DNA for the CDR3 is TGCAGCGTTGGGCCGGTGGACAGAGAACGGTATGGCTACACCTTC. The full variable domain, with the rest looked up from reference TRBV29-1 and TRBJ1-2, is SAVISQKPSRDICQRGTSLTIQCQVDSQVTMMFWYRQQPGQSLTLIATANQGSEATYESGFVIDKFPISRPNLTFSTLTVSNMSPEDSSIYLCSVGPVDRERYGYTFGSGTRLTVV.

This clonotype was seen at least ten times. The rearrangement links TRBV28 to TRBJ1-1, with D possibly matching TRBD1 (5 bases). The V and J ends lost 1 base and 4 bases respectively, with 13 bases between them. The germline gives CDR1 MDHEN, CDR2 SYDVKM. This CDR3 has 15 amino acids. The CDR3 sequence: CASSLSVGLSTEAFF. The CDR3 coding sequence is TGTGCCAGCAGTTTATCGGTGGGGCTGTCCACTGAAGCTTTCTTT.

This clonotype was seen only a few times. The chain joins TRBV5-4 to TRBJ1-1, with unresolved D. The CDR3 has 12 amino acids. Germline CDR1 is SGHNT and CDR2 is YYREEE (reference sequence). Between the trimmed V and J ends, which lost 2 bases and 7 bases, there was a span of 9 bases. CDR3 loop: CASSFPLGEAFF. The DNA of the CDR3 is TGTGCCAGCAGCTTCCCCCTGGGTGAAGCTTTCTTT.

This clonotype was seen only a few times. The junction does not match germline at one end; this may be a read error. This rearrangement joins TRBV11-2 to TRBJ1-4; D remains ambiguous. CDR1 and CDR2 (germline): SGHAT, FQNNGV. The CDR3 consists of 8 residues. CDR3 in DNA: TGTGCCAGCAGTTGGCCCCATTTT. This encodes CASSWPHF.

Many counts were recorded for this clonotype. The chain links TRBV28 to TRBJ2-7; TRBD2 aligns across 9 bases. Per germline, CDR1 MDHEN and CDR2 SYDVKM. This CDR3 spans 16 amino acids. Trimming removed 3 bases from V and 6 bases from J; junction bases left unmatched: 12. The CDR3 loop reads CASSLASGRSFGEQYF. DNA of the CDR3: TGTGCCAGCAGTTTGGCGAGCGGGAGGAGTTTTGGCGAGCAGTACTTC.

The CDR3 bases are TGTGCCAGCAGCTTAGGGGGAGGGCTCAATGAGCAGTTCTTC. Encoded protein: CASSLGGGLNEQFF. This rearrangement joins TRBV7-3 to TRBJ2-1; 7 bases line up with TRBD2. The V gene end was trimmed by 2 bases and the J gene end by 6 bases; junction bases not matched to a gene: 4. The CDR3 length is 14 residues. CDR1 is SGHTA, CDR2 FQGTGA, per germline.

This clonotype was seen many times. This chain uses TRBV28 with TRBJ2-2; D gene ambiguous. From germline, CDR1 is MDHEN and CDR2 SYDVKM. This CDR3 is 13 amino acids long. Deletions cut 3 bases from V and 6 bases from J, with 8 bases between. CDR3 coding DNA: TGTGCCAGCAGTTTTTCTGGGTCCGGGGAGCTGTTTTTT. It translates to CASSFSGSGELFF.

The sample holds one count of this clonotype. The chain joins TRBV7-3 to TRBJ1-4; D unresolved. The ends were cut back, 1 base at V and 2 bases at J, with 8 bases in the middle. The CDR3 sequence is 15 residues long. The germline V gene encodes CDR1 SGHTA and CDR2 FQGTGA. The CDR3 protein is CASSLSTTTNEKLFF. The CDR3 bases are TGTGCCAGCAGCTTAAGCACGACGACTAATGAAAAACTGTTTTTT.

This sequence joins TRBV5-4 and TRBJ1-2; D gene ambiguous. The V end lost 2 bases, the J end lost 7 bases, and 12 bases lay between the germline ends. Per the germline V gene, CDR1 is SGHNT and CDR2 is YYREEE (reference sequence). This CDR3 is 13 amino acids long. The CDR3 coding sequence is TGTGCCAGCAGCTTAGAGTCTTGGAGTGGCTACACCTTC. Amino acid sequence: CASSLESWSGYTF.

The table lists this clonotype with many counts. This chain joins TRBV7-8 and TRBJ2-2; 7 bases align to TRBD1. There are 14 residues in the CDR3. J gave up 8 bases and V 6 bases, and 9 bases lay outside the gene matches. Germline CDR1 and CDR2: SGHVS and FQNEAQ. Written as DNA, the CDR3 is TGTGCCAGCAGGACTTCAGGGGGTGGTGGGGAGCTGTTTTTT. It yields the protein CASRTSGGGGELFF.

The chain is built from TRBV30 and TRBJ2-5; maybe TRBD2 (6 bases). This CDR3 spans 14 amino acids. CDR1 is GTSNPN and CDR2 is SVGIG in the germline V gene (reference sequence). Trimming left V 3 bases short and J 2 bases short, with 13 bases between. CDR3 DNA sequence: TGTGCCTGGAGAGGGGCGGGGATTCAAGAGACCCAGTACTTC. Residues: CAWRGAGIQETQYF.

At least ten counts were recorded for this clonotype. V is TRBV28 and J is TRBJ1-2; TRBD1 might be the D (5 bases). Germline lookup yields CDR1 MDHEN and CDR2 SYDVKM. The V end was cut by 7 bases, the J end by 2 bases, with 17 bases between. This CDR3 spans 15 amino acids. CDR3 DNA: TGTGCCAGCACAACCCCGCTAGGGGCGAACTATGGCTACACCTTC. Amino acids: CASTTPLGANYGYTF.

This chain links TRBV4-2 with TRBJ2-4; 11 bases are a match to TRBD2. The germline V gene has CDR1 LGHNA and CDR2 YNFKEQ. With 5 bases clipped from V and 6 bases from J, the junction kept 6 bases outside the gene matches. This CDR3 has 15 amino acids. This CDR3 is CASSISGRAGNIQYF. For the CDR3, the DNA is TGTGCCAGCAGCATTAGCGGGAGGGCCGGAAACATTCAGTACTTC.

Many counts were recorded for this clonotype. The chain couples TRBV7-8 to TRBJ1-4, with 7 bases matching TRBD1. V lost 5 bases, J lost 2 bases, and 5 bases stayed unmatched. CDR1 and CDR2 (germline): SGHVS, FQNEAQ. CDR3 size: 15 residues. The CDR3 reads CASSAHRGTNEKLFF. The CDR3 DNA reads TGTGCCAGCAGCGCCCACAGGGGTACTAATGAAAAACTGTTTTTT.

This clonotype was seen only a few times. J is TRBJ1-1 and V is TRBV20-1, with a possible D match to TRBD1 (5 bases). Trimming took off 6 bases at V and 11 bases at J, with 22 bases between the two ends. Germline CDR1 and CDR2: DFQATT and SNEGSKA (reference sequence). This CDR3 contains 13 residues. The chain's CDR3 is CSAPPGFQRGAFF. In nucleotides, the CDR3 is TGCAGTGCACCACCGGGTTTTCAACGGGGGGCTTTCTTT.

This clonotype was seen more than once but under ten times. The chain carries TRBV5-4 and TRBJ2-7, with TRBD2 matching over 8 bases. The trim removed 0 bases at V and 1 base at J, leaving 3 bases unmatched. CDR1 SGHNT and CDR2 YYREEE come from the germline V gene (reference sequence). This CDR3 contains 15 residues. The chain's CDR3 is CASSLGVAGSYEQYF. The CDR3 bases are TGTGCCAGCAGCTTGGGGGTAGCGGGATCCTACGAGCAGTACTTC.

There are a few counts of this clonotype. The chain joins TRBV20-1 to TRBJ2-2; tentatively, D is TRBD1 (6 bases). The length of the CDR3 is 13 residues. Trimming took 6 bases from V and 1 from J, leaving 9 bases between them. Germline-derived CDR1 and CDR2 are DFQATT and SNEGSKA (reference sequence). CDR3 sequence reads: CSAKQGNTGELFF. For the CDR3, the DNA is TGCAGTGCCAAACAGGGGAACACCGGGGAGCTGTTTTTT.

Of note for this clonotype: Being one base from a much bigger clone, this may be a read error. The gene calls are TRBV6-1 and TRBJ2-7; unclear D gene. Germline V lookup: CDR1 MNHNS, CDR2 SASEGT. V was clipped by 8 bases and J by 10 bases, with 18 bases between them. This CDR3 is built from 12 residues. Here the CDR3 reads CASVWCDTHQYF. In DNA form, the CDR3 reads TGTGCCAGCGTGTGGTGCGATACGCATCAGTACTTC.

The CDR3 DNA is TGCAGCGTTGAAGCGTGGACTAGCGGGGATGGGGCCAAAAACATTCAGTACTTC. It translates to CSVEAWTSGDGAKNIQYF. The chain links TRBV29-1 to TRBJ2-4, with 12 bases that match TRBD2. CDR3 length: 18 amino acids. The germline V gene encodes CDR1 SQVTM and CDR2 ANQGSEA. Unmatched junction bases numbered 8, after V lost 1 base and J lost 1 base.

This clonotype showed up just a few times. V is TRBV12-3 or TRBV12-4 and J is TRBJ2-3; no reliable D call. The CDR3 runs to 11 residues. V lost 6 bases to trimming and J lost 6 bases, with 7 bases between them. The CDR3 protein is CASRGSDTQYF. CDR3 in DNA: TGTGCCAGCAGAGGGTCCGATACGCAGTATTTT.

This clonotype has a handful of counts. This chain joins TRBV7-2 and TRBJ1-5; the D is unclear. The CDR3 covers 16 residues. V gave up 1 base and J gave up 1 base, with 11 bases separating them. Germline V gives CDR1 SGHTA, CDR2 FQGNSA. In nucleotides, the CDR3 is TGTGCCAGCAGCTTAGTTCATGAGCGGAGCAATCAGCCCCAGCATTTT. It translates to CASSLVHERSNQPQHF.

The table lists this clonotype with many counts. This chain connects TRBV11-2 to TRBJ1-1; D unclear. The CDR3 has 14 residues. CDR1 is SGHAT, CDR2 FQNNGV, per germline. V lost 2 bases, J lost 7 bases, and 14 bases lay in between. The CDR3 DNA reads as TGTGCCAGCAGCTTAACGCAGCCCTCGAATGAAGCTTTCTTT. Protein: CASSLTQPSNEAFF.

This sequence joins TRBV19 and TRBJ2-2; 11 bases line up with TRBD2. The CDR3 sequence is 16 residues long. Germline V gene data show CDR1 as LNHDA and CDR2 as SQIVND (reference sequence). V shed 6 bases and J 3 bases; nucleotides not matched to a gene: 6. CDR3 sequence: CASRSLLAGDTGELFF. As DNA, the CDR3 is TGTGCCAGTAGATCTCTACTAGCGGGGGACACCGGGGAGCTGTTTTTT.

There are many counts of this clonotype. The V gene is TRBV6-1, the J gene TRBJ1-2, with a tentative D call TRBD1 (5 bases). The germline V gene has CDR1 MNHNS and CDR2 SASEGT. The V end lost 2 bases, the J end lost 4 bases, and 8 bases lay between the germline ends. The CDR3 extends over 13 amino acids. The DNA of the CDR3 is TGTGCCAGCAGTGAACGGGGCCCCTATGGCTACACCTTC. It specifies CASSERGPYGYTF.

This clonotype appeared many times. The chain carries TRBV5-5 and TRBJ2-5; D remains unclear. The CDR3 covers 14 residues. V was clipped by 5 bases and J by 3 bases, with 14 bases between them. Looked up from germline, CDR1 is SGHKS and CDR2 is YYEKEE (reference sequence). This chain's CDR3 is CASRDTTVEETQYF. The CDR3 nucleotides are TGTGCCAGCAGAGATACCACGGTGGAAGAGACCCAGTACTTC.

This clonotype showed up many times. The chain has TRBV28 and TRBJ2-5, with TRBD2 matching 12 bases. The germline V gene has CDR1 MDHEN and CDR2 SYDVKM. Trimming removed 10 bases from V and 4 bases from J; junction bases left unmatched: 4. The CDR3 runs 13 residues. For the CDR3, the DNA is TGTGCCACCCAACTAGCGGGAGGAGAGACCCAGTACTTC. Translated: CATQLAGGETQYF. Together with reference TRBV28 and TRBJ2-5, the CDR3 gives the full variable domain: DVKVTQSSRYLVKRTGEKVFLECVQDMDHENMFWYRQDPGLGLRLIYFSYDVKMKEKGDIPEGYSVSREKKERFSLILESASTNQTSMYLCATQLAGGETQYFGPGTRLLVL.